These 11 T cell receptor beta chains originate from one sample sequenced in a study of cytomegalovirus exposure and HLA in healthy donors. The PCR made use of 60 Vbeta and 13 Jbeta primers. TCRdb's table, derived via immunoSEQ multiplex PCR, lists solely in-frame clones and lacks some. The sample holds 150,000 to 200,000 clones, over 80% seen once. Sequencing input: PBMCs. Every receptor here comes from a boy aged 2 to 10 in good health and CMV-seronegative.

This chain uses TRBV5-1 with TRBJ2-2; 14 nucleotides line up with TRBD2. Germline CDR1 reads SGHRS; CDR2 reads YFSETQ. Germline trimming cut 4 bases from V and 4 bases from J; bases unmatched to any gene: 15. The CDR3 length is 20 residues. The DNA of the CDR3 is TGCGCCAGCAGCCAACCCCGATTGACTAGCGGGGGGGCGGGCACCGGGGAGCTGTTTTTT. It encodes CASSQPRLTSGGAGTGELFF.

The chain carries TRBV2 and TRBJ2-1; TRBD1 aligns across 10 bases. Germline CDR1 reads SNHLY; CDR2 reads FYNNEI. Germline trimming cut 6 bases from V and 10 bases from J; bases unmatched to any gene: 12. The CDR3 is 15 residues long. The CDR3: CASRERETGGIEQFF. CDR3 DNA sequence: TGTGCCAGCAGGGAGAGAGAGACAGGGGGCATCGAGCAGTTCTTC.

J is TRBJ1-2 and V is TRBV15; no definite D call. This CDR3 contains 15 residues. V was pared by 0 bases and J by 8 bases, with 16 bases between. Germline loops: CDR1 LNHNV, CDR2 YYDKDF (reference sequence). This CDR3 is CATSRDNFLYAGYTF. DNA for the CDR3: TGTGCCACCAGCAGAGATAATTTCCTATACGCGGGCTACACCTTC.

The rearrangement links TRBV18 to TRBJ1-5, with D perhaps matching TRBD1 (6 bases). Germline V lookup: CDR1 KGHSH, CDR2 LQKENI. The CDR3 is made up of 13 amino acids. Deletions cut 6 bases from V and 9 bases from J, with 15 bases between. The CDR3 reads CASSTDSSGPQHF. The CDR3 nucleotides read TGTGCCAGCTCCACGGACAGCTCAGGGCCCCAGCATTTT.

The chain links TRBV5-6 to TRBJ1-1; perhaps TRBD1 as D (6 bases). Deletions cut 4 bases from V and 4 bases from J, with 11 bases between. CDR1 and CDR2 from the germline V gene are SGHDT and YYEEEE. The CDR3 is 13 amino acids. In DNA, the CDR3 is TGTGCCAGCAGCCAAGGACAGCCCACTGAAGCTTTCTTT. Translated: CASSQGQPTEAFF.

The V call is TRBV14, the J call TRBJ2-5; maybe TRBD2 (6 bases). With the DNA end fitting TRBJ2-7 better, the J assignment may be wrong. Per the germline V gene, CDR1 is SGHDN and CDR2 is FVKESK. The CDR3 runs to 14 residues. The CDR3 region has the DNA TGTGCCAGCAGCCTGATGGTTGGAGGGTACGAGCAGTACTTC. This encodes CASSLMVGGYEQYF.

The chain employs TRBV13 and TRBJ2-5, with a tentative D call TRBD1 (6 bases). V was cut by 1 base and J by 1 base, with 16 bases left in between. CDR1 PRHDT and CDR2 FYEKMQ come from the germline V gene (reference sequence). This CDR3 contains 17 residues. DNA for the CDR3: TGTGCCAGCAGCTTAGCTGGTCCTAGGGGGTTCCAAGAGACCCAGTACTTC. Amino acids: CASSLAGPRGFQETQYF. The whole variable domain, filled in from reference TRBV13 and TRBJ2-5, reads AAGVIQSPRHLIKEKRETATLKCYPIPRHDTVYWYQQGPGQDPQFLISFYEKMQSDKGSIPDRFSAQQFSDYHSELNMSSLELGDSALYFCASSLAGPRGFQETQYFGPGTRLLVL.

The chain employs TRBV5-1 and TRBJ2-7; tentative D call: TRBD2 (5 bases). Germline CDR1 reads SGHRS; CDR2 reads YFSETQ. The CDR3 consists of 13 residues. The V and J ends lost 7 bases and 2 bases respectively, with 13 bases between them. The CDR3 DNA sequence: TGCGCCAGCGCTCGGGAAGATCCCTACGAGCAGTACTTC. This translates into CASAREDPYEQYF.

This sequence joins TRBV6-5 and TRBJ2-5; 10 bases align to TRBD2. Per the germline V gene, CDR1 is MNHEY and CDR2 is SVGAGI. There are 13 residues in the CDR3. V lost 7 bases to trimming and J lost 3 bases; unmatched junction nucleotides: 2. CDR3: CASNGLAEETQYF. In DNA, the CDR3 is TGTGCCAGCAACGGACTAGCGGAAGAGACCCAGTACTTC.

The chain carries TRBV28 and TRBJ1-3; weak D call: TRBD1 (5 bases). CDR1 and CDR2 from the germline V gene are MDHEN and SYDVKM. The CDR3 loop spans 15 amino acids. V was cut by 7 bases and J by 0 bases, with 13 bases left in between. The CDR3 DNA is TGTGCCAGCATGTGGGGGGTGGCCTCTGGAAACACCATATATTTT. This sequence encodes CASMWGVASGNTIYF.

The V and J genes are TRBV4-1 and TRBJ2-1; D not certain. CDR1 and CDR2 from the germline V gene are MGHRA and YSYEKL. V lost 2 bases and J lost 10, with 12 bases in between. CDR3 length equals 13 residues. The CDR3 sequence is CASSQNSFGEQFF. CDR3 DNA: TGCGCCAGCAGCCAAAATAGCTTTGGCGAGCAGTTCTTC.